Below, 10 T cell receptor beta chains from the same sample are listed, as sequenced in a study of a mutant IDH1 vaccine in newly diagnosed glioma. This table comes from immunoSEQ multiplex PCR, and its TCRdb copy is limited to in-frame clones, with some not included. Seen here are some 120,000 clones, about 80% observed once, and the top ten hold about 5.5%. For these receptors, no antigen is known. Time point defined: week 11, during vaccination. Mutant IDH1 20-mer peptide, at 300 ug, made up each vaccine dose, with topical imiquimod. The sequenced sample was PBMCs, obtained from a glioma patient whose treatment included an IDH1 peptide vaccine. The receptors were sampled from a man aged 40-49 years with glioma.

As for this clone: One end of the junction fails to match germline, which may point to a read error. The chain links TRBV5-1 to TRBJ2-7; perhaps TRBD2 as D (5 bases). The CDR3 runs to 15 residues. CDR1 and CDR2 from the germline V gene are SGHRS and YFSETQ. The CDR3 coding sequence is TGCGCCAGCAGCTTGTTATCTAGACTATCCTCCGAGCAGTACTTC. Its protein is CASSLLSRLSSEQYF.

This rearrangement joins TRBV5-8 to TRBJ1-6, with D hard to call. Per germline, CDR1 SGHTS and CDR2 YDEGEE. This CDR3 has 13 residues. V lost 2 bases and J 4 bases, leaving 4 bases between the germline ends. The DNA for the CDR3 is TGTGCCAGCAGCTTAAGGTATAATTCACCCCTCCACTTT. This gives the protein CASSLRYNSPLHF.

This chain joins TRBV21-1 and TRBJ1-4. TRBV21-1 is a documented pseudogene. This CDR3 is 16 amino acids long. For the CDR3, the DNA is TGTGCCAGCAGCCCCCACCGAAGGGACCGAGGAGAAAAACTGTTTTTT. Protein: CASSPHRRDRGEKLFF.

The CDR3 sequence is CASSLPGGLDTQYF. CDR3 DNA: TGTGCCAGCAGCTTGCCAGGGGGCTTGGATACGCAGTATTTT. V usage is TRBV5-4 and J usage is TRBJ2-3; 8 bases match TRBD1. This CDR3 comprises 14 residues. V was pared by 1 base and J by 6 bases, with 4 bases of the junction left unmatched. Germline assignment: CDR1 SGHNT and CDR2 YYREEE (reference sequence).

About this clone itself: In the same sample, other DNA sequences code for this CDR3. This rearrangement joins TRBV29-1 to TRBJ1-2; TRBD1 is a possible D gene (6 bases). CDR1 is SQVTM and CDR2 is ANQGSEA in the germline V gene. Deletions cut 1 base from V and 7 bases from J, with 10 bases between. CDR3 length: 12 residues. CDR3 in amino acids: CSVEGGGGGYTF. The DNA of the CDR3 is TGCAGCGTTGAAGGCGGAGGGGGTGGCTACACCTTC.

The chain has TRBV7-9 and TRBJ1-1; D unclear. Between the trimmed V and J ends, which lost 7 bases and 6 bases, there was a span of 9 bases. The CDR3 contains 11 residues. Germline V gene data show CDR1 as SEHNR and CDR2 as FQNEAQ (reference sequence). The CDR3 DNA sequence: TGTGCCAGCACTCAGGCCCCTGAAGCTTTCTTT. Protein product: CASTQAPEAFF.

The chain carries TRBV4-2 and TRBJ2-7; D unresolved. The CDR3 loop spans 13 amino acids. The germline V gene has CDR1 LGHNA and CDR2 YNFKEQ. The V gene lost 1 base and the J gene lost 0 bases, with 4 bases spanning the gap. The DNA of the CDR3 is TGTGCCAGCAGCCAAGGGGGCTCCTACGAGCAGTACTTC. Translated: CASSQGGSYEQYF.

V gene TRBV6-1 combines with J gene TRBJ2-3; no clear D gene. Germline V gene lookup returns CDR1 MNHNS and CDR2 SASEGT. V was cut by 3 bases and J by 5 bases, with 18 bases left in between. The CDR3 sequence is 16 residues long. CDR3 bases: TGTGCCAGCAGTGATGGTCGCGGCAGCTTTAGAGATACGCAGTATTTT. Translating it yields CASSDGRGSFRDTQYF.

The rearrangement uses TRBV6-5 and TRBJ2-7; 7 nucleotides match TRBD1. There are 15 residues in the CDR3. CDR1 is MNHEY, CDR2 SVGAGI, per germline. Trimming took 6 bases from V and 3 from J; bases not matched to a gene: 11. The CDR3 coding sequence is TGTGCCAGCAGCCCCTTCGACAGGGTGGACTACGAGCAGTACTTC. Its protein product is CASSPFDRVDYEQYF.

In this sample, this clone turned up a few times. The rearrangement joins TRBV30 to TRBJ2-5; tentative D call: TRBD2 (6 bases). Germline V gives CDR1 GTSNPN, CDR2 SVGIG (reference sequence). CDR3 size: 15 residues. V shed 1 base and J shed 5 bases, with 17 bases lying between them. The CDR3 bases are TGTGCCTGGAGTGAATTCGGGGGTGGGAAGGAGACCCAGTACTTC. It specifies CAWSEFGGGKETQYF.